These T cell receptor beta chains were read from a single sample in a study of blood T cell repertoires in COVID-19. Method: immunoSEQ multiplex PCR; TCRdb's copy keeps in-frame clones and lacks some. This repertoire shows 200,000 to 250,000 clones, 84% found once; its top ten account for 1.5% to 2%. Source material: PBMCs or T cells enriched from blood (not recorded which). These receptors were collected from a man aged 60-69 years who had recovered from COVID-19. The CDR3 runs from the conserved cysteine through the conserved F or W. A D gene is named only where the DNA matches it firmly. Expanded clones get a size class; other rows say once, few or many, or leave the size out.

cdr3_aa	cdr3_nt	v_call	j_call	d_call	clone_size
CASSLWQIYEQYF	TGTGCCAGCAGCTTATGGCAGATCTACGAGCAGTACTTC	TRBV11-2	TRBJ2-7	-	-
CATSRGEFEAFF	TGTGCCACCAGCAGGGGAGAGTTTGAAGCTTTCTTT	TRBV15	TRBJ1-1	-	-
CAWSVWGGGYTF	TGTGCCTGGAGTGTATGGGGAGGCGGCTACACCTTC	TRBV30	TRBJ1-2	-	-
CASSPSVVNTEAFF	TGCGCCAGCAGCCCATCGGTGGTGAACACTGAAGCTTTCTTT	TRBV5-1	TRBJ1-1	-	-
CASSLVPPLEGNYGYTF	TGTGCCAGCAGCTTAGTGCCCCCCCTCGAGGGTAACTATGGCTACACCTTC	TRBV7-9	TRBJ1-2	-	-
CASRGQGDNSPLHF	TGTGCCAGCAGAGGACAGGGAGACAATTCACCCCTCCACTTT	TRBV2	TRBJ1-6	TRBD1	-
CASSFGLAGSNEQFF	TGTGCCAGTAGTTTCGGACTAGCGGGGAGCAATGAGCAGTTCTTC	TRBV19	TRBJ2-1	TRBD2	-
CASSQVDRGNTEAFF	TGCGCCAGCAGCCAAGTTGACAGGGGAAACACTGAAGCTTTCTTT	TRBV4-3	TRBJ1-1	TRBD1	-
CASSSTGTENEKLFF	TGTGCCAGCAGCTCAACCGGGACAGAAAATGAAAAACTGTTTTTT	TRBV11-2	TRBJ1-4	TRBD1	-
CASSFWEAANGELFF	TGTGCCAGCAGCTTCTGGGAGGCAGCCAACGGGGAGCTGTTTTTT	TRBV7-6	TRBJ2-2	-	-
CASSPGQGGTDTQYF	TGTGCCAGCTCACCCGGACAGGGGGGCACAGATACGCAGTATTTT	TRBV18	TRBJ2-3	TRBD1	-
CASGLVHINIQYF	TGTGCTAGTGGTTTGGTACACATAAACATTCAGTACTTC	TRBV12-5	TRBJ2-4	-	-
CASSPSPGGETEAFF	TGTGCCAGCTCACCAAGCCCAGGGGGTGAAACTGAAGCTTTCTTT	TRBV18	TRBJ1-1	TRBD1	few
CASSLSRMARGGNEQFF	TGTGCCAGCAGTTTATCAAGAATGGCTAGAGGGGGCAATGAGCAGTTCTTC	TRBV27	TRBJ2-1	-	-
CASSNGGLVNEQFF	TGTGCCAGTAGTAACGGGGGGCTTGTGAATGAGCAGTTCTTC	TRBV19	TRBJ2-1	-	-
CASSESIPRQKKSETQYF	TGCGCCAGCAGTGAGTCGATTCCACGACAGAAAAAGTCAGAGACCCAGTACTTC	TRBV10-1	TRBJ2-5	-	-
CASRSGLIRGLDEQYF	TGTGCCAGCAGATCGGGGTTGATCAGGGGCCTGGACGAGCAGTACTTC	TRBV7-2	TRBJ2-7	-	-
CASSPPRGSGNTIYF	TGTGCCAGCAGCCCGCCCCGGGGCTCTGGAAACACCATATATTTT	TRBV5-6	TRBJ1-3	-	-